Following are 23 T cell receptor beta chains from one sample sequenced in a study of control samples from healthy donors and cancer patients. The protocol was immunoSEQ multiplex PCR, while the TCRdb copy is restricted to in-frame clones and leaves out a portion. The sample consists of fewer than 95,000 clones, 85% to 90% of them appearing once. The material sequenced was blood. Receptors were obtained from a woman in her forties or fifties in good health.

The V gene is TRBV7-3, the J gene TRBJ2-1, with 9 bases that match TRBD2. Germline V lookup: CDR1 SGHTA, CDR2 FQGTGA. With V trimmed by 5 bases and J by 6 bases, 11 bases remained unmatched. The CDR3 runs 16 residues. The CDR3 nucleotides are TGTGCCAGCAGCCCCGGCGGACTAGCGCGGAGCAATGAGCAGTTCTTC. This codes for CASSPGGLARSNEQFF.

The genes are TRBV5-1 and TRBJ2-7, with 10 nucleotides matching TRBD2. The germline CDR1 and CDR2 sequences are SGHRS and YFSETQ. The CDR3 is 14 residues long. J gave up 6 bases and V 4 bases, and 7 bases lay outside the gene matches. CDR3 bases: TGCGCCAGCAGCCGCAGCGGGGGGGGTCTCGAGCAGTACTTC. Protein sequence: CASSRSGGGLEQYF.

The CDR3 sequence is CASSRQPKGPYEQYF. In DNA form, the CDR3 reads TGTGCCAGCAGCCGACAACCCAAGGGTCCATACGAGCAGTACTTC. The chain employs TRBV9 and TRBJ2-7; no clear D. V was shortened by 4 bases and J by 4 bases, with 18 bases between the two germline ends. This CDR3 is built from 15 residues. Germline V CDR1 and CDR2: SGDLS, YYNGEE.

V gene TRBV18 combines with J gene TRBJ2-7, with TRBD2 as a possible D gene (6 bases). V lost 0 bases and J 5 bases, leaving 14 bases between the germline ends. This CDR3 region has 15 residues. Germline-derived CDR1 and CDR2 are KGHSH and LQKENI. The CDR3 here is CASSPPAGTNDEQYF. The CDR3 DNA is TGTGCCAGCTCACCACCGGCGGGAACGAACGACGAGCAGTACTTC.

The rearrangement joins TRBV20-1 to TRBJ2-1, with 14 bases aligning to TRBD2. The V gene's germline CDR1 is DFQATT and CDR2 SNEGSKA (reference sequence). Trimming at V came to 3 bases and at J to 7 bases, leaving 2 bases not matched to a gene. The CDR3 has 14 residues. The chain's CDR3 is CSASGLAGGNEQFF. The CDR3 coding sequence is TGCAGTGCTAGTGGACTAGCGGGGGGAAATGAGCAGTTCTTC.

The chain links TRBV19 to TRBJ1-1, with D unresolved. V was shortened by 5 bases and J by 2 bases, with 9 bases between the two germline ends. In germline, CDR1 is LNHDA, CDR2 SQIVND (reference sequence). This CDR3 contains 13 residues. CDR3 DNA sequence: TGTGCCAGTAGTTCCCTAGTAAACACTGAAGCTTTCTTT. This sequence encodes CASSSLVNTEAFF.

The chain combines TRBV7-9 with TRBJ2-7; weak D call: TRBD2 (5 bases). The CDR3 extends over 14 amino acids. CDR1 and CDR2 from the germline V gene are SEHNR and FQNEAQ (reference sequence). Between the trimmed V and J ends, which lost 5 bases and 2 bases, there was a span of 13 bases. The CDR3 reads CASSPGVLTYEQYF. CDR3 nucleotides: TGTGCCAGCAGCCCCGGGGTCCTAACCTACGAGCAGTACTTC. The whole variable domain, filled in from reference TRBV7-9 and TRBJ2-7, reads DTGVSQNPRHKITKRGQNVTFRCDPISEHNRLYWYRQTLGQGPEFLTYFQNEAQLEKSRLLSDRFSAERPKGSFSTLEIQRTEQGDSAMYLCASSPGVLTYEQYFGPGTRLTVT.

This sequence joins TRBV18 and TRBJ1-5; 9 bases line up with TRBD1. Trimming cost V 3 bases and J 3 bases; bases outside gene matches: 3. The CDR3 length is 15 residues. CDR1 and CDR2 (germline): KGHSH, LQKENI. As DNA, the CDR3 is TGTGCCAGCTCACCGGGACAGGGCTTCAATCAGCCCCAGCATTTT. It translates to CASSPGQGFNQPQHF. Supplemented by reference TRBV18 and TRBJ1-5, the full variable domain reads NAGVMQNPRHLVRRRGQEARLRCSPMKGHSHVYWYRQLPEEGLKFMVYLQKENIIDESGMPKERFSAEFPKEGPSILRIQQVVRGDSAAYFCASSPGQGFNQPQHFGDGTRLSIL.

J is TRBJ2-3 and V is TRBV9; TRBD2 agrees at 10 bases. V lost 0 bases and J lost 6; bases outside the gene matches: 7. The CDR3 totals 16 residues. CDR1 is SGDLS and CDR2 is YYNGEE in the germline V gene. The CDR3: CASSVGVSGRPDTQYF. For the CDR3, the DNA is TGTGCCAGCAGCGTAGGTGTTAGCGGGAGGCCCGATACGCAGTATTTT. The entire variable domain, with the rest obtained from reference TRBV9 and TRBJ2-3, is as follows: DSGVTQTPKHLITATGQRVTLRCSPRSGDLSVYWYQQSLDQGLQFLIQYYNGEERAKGNILERFSAQQFPDLHSELNLSSLELGDSALYFCASSVGVSGRPDTQYFGPGTRLTVL.

CDR3 coding DNA: TGCGCCAGCAGGAGGGGGGTCAACACTGAAGCTTTCTTT. Translating it yields CASRRGVNTEAFF. The rearrangement uses TRBV5-1 and TRBJ1-1, with D possibly being TRBD1 (6 bases). The CDR3 spans 13 residues. Trimming stripped 5 bases from V and 2 bases from J, with 10 bases between. CDR1 is SGHRS, CDR2 YFSETQ, per germline.

The chain joins TRBV11-2 to TRBJ2-3; D perhaps matches TRBD2 (6 bases). The CDR3 totals 13 residues. Trimming took off 4 bases at V and 9 bases at J, with 14 bases between the two ends. Looked up from germline, CDR1 is SGHAT and CDR2 is FQNNGV. The CDR3 is CASSSNPSDTQYF. DNA of the CDR3: TGTGCCAGCAGCTCCAACCCTAGCGACACGCAGTATTTT.

The chain has TRBV6-5 and TRBJ1-4; D is uncertain. The CDR3 runs to 15 residues. Between the trimmed V and J ends, which lost 0 bases and 7 bases, there was a span of 12 bases. Germline CDR1 reads MNHEY; CDR2 reads SVGAGI. CDR3 residues: CASSYSSGIGEKLFF. CDR3 sequence (DNA): TGTGCCAGCAGTTACTCATCGGGGATTGGTGAAAAACTGTTTTTT.

Note on this clone: Other DNA variants within this sample encode the same CDR3. V is TRBV24-1 and J is TRBJ1-2, with 7 bases fitting TRBD1. J gave up 6 bases and V 0 bases, and 24 bases lay outside the gene matches. There are 21 residues in the CDR3. Germline assignment: CDR1 KGHDR and CDR2 SFDVKD. The CDR3 DNA reads as TGTGCCACCAGTGATTTGCCGTCTAGTCAGGGGGTCGACCCGGGGGGGGATGGCTACACCTTC. Translated: CATSDLPSSQGVDPGGDGYTF.

This clone was picked up a small number of times. This chain joins TRBV10-3 and TRBJ1-2; D ambiguous. The CDR3 totals 14 residues. From germline, CDR1 is ENHRY and CDR2 SYGVKD. Trimming took 6 bases from V and 1 from J, leaving 12 bases between them. This chain's CDR3 is CAISPSASNYGYTF. In DNA, the CDR3 is TGTGCCATCAGCCCATCGGCGAGTAACTATGGCTACACCTTC.

The chain combines TRBV15 with TRBJ2-1; 8 nucleotides agree with TRBD1. V gave up 3 bases and J gave up 5 bases; unmatched junction bases: 9. The CDR3 totals 16 residues. Looked up from germline, CDR1 is LNHNV and CDR2 is YYDKDF (reference sequence). This chain's CDR3 is CATSRPGQGQHNEQFF. The CDR3 DNA reads as TGTGCCACCAGCAGGCCAGGACAGGGTCAGCACAATGAGCAGTTCTTC.

This clone has just one count. At one boundary the junction diverges from the germline segment, which might be a read error. This rearrangement joins TRBV7-7 to TRBJ2-1; TRBD2 matches at 9 bases. The CDR3 is made up of 15 amino acids. CDR1 is SSHAT and CDR2 is FNYEAQ in the germline V gene (reference sequence). CDR3 sequence: CASSLVAGGPDEQFF. CDR3 coding DNA: TGTGCTAGCAGCTTAGTCGCGGGAGGGCCGGATGAGCAGTTCTTC.

DNA of the CDR3: TGTGCCAGCAGCCAGTTGTGTAACACAGACACTGAAGCTTTCTTT. As protein: CASSQLCNTDTEAFF. The chain is built from TRBV3-1 (or the pseudogene TRBV3-2) and TRBJ1-1; D is ambiguous. Germline CDR1 reads LGHDT; CDR2 reads YNNKEL (reference sequence). CDR3 size: 15 residues. The V end was cut by 3 bases, the J end by 3 bases, with 14 bases between.

V usage is TRBV7-2 and J usage is TRBJ2-6; 10 bases are shared with TRBD2. Germline CDR1 is SGHTA and CDR2 is FQGNSA. V gave up 5 bases and J gave up 2 bases; unmatched junction bases: 9. The CDR3 spans 18 residues. CDR3 sequence (DNA): TGTGCCAGCAGCCCCATTTGGAGCGGGAGGGCTGGGGCCAACGTCCTGACTTTC. Protein: CASSPIWSGRAGANVLTF.

The chain joins TRBV10-3 to TRBJ1-2, with D uncertain. V was cut by 2 bases and J by 0 bases, with 10 bases left in between. There are 15 residues in the CDR3. Germline V gene sequence: CDR1 ENHRY, CDR2 SYGVKD. The CDR3 nucleotides read TGTGCCATCAGTGAGCCAGGTCGGGCTAACTATGGCTACACCTTC. This translates into CAISEPGRANYGYTF.

This chain connects TRBV6-2 or TRBV6-3 to TRBJ2-7; TRBD2 matches 12 bases. V shed 6 bases, J shed 3 bases, and the junction held 6 bases outside the gene matches. Germline assignment: CDR1 MNHEY and CDR2 SVGEGT. The CDR3 is 15 amino acids. CDR3 bases: TGTGCCAGCAGCGATTGGACTAGCGGGAACTACGAGCAGTACTTC. This encodes CASSDWTSGNYEQYF.

This rearrangement joins TRBV11-2 to TRBJ1-1; D might be TRBD1 (5 bases). CDR1 and CDR2 from the germline V gene are SGHAT and FQNNGV. Trimming cost V 3 bases and J 8 bases, with 10 bases left between them. This CDR3 is built from 12 residues. The CDR3 spells CASSFTWGEAFF. The CDR3 region has the DNA TGTGCCAGCAGCTTCACCTGGGGCGAAGCTTTCTTT. Full variable domain (rest looked up from reference TRBV11-2 and TRBJ1-1): EAGVAQSPRYKIIEKRQSVAFWCNPISGHATLYWYQQILGQGPKLLIQFQNNGVVDDSQLPKDRFSAERLKGVDSTLKIQPAKLEDSAVYLCASSFTWGEAFFGQGTRLTVV.

The rearrangement uses TRBV28 and TRBJ1-2; D uncertain. CDR3 size: 14 residues. Trimming cost V 2 bases and J 3 bases, with 10 bases left between them. CDR1 is MDHEN and CDR2 is SYDVKM in the germline V gene. The CDR3 region is CASSLMLPHYGYTF. The CDR3 region has the DNA TGTGCCAGCAGTTTAATGTTGCCCCACTATGGCTACACCTTC.

V is TRBV13 and J is TRBJ1-1; 10 nucleotides line up with TRBD1. This CDR3 has 15 residues. Trimming took 4 bases from V and 1 from J; bases not matched to a gene: 3. Germline CDR1 PRHDT, CDR2 FYEKMQ (reference sequence). The CDR3 here is CASSSGQGGNTEAFF. As DNA, the CDR3 is TGTGCCAGCAGCTCAGGACAGGGGGGGAACACTGAAGCTTTCTTT.